One TCR beta chain is described in this entry. Its specificity is not known. Genomic DNA, the template, was used for profiling of the TCR beta VDJ and CDR3. MiXCR, applied by TCRdb to the reads, yields one record per CDR3 protein. The sample gives 160,000 or so distinct CDR3 sequences, 40% to 50% of which show up once; about 1.2% is in the top ten. The data are from a study of CD8+CD57+ T cells in acquired aplastic anemia. Study background: Across the sorted CD4+ and CD8+ cells, DNA amounts averaged about 3.1 ug. Overall study findings and caveats: There were some 27 CD8+ CDR3 sequences that occurred in both patients and controls.

Only patients with CD8+CD57+ cell expansion on flow cytometry were chosen for sequencing. The blood sampling took place in patients who had so far received no therapy. The germline CDR1 and CDR2 sequences are KGHSH and LQKENI. V was cut by 3 bases and J by 0 bases, with 14 bases left in between. CDR3 length: 16 residues. The chain combines TRBV18 with TRBJ1-1; TRBD1 is a possible D gene (5 bases). Source material: sorted CD4+, CD8+, or CD8+CD57+ T cells (not recorded which) from PBMCs. The receptor was isolated from a human donor with aplastic anemia. The CDR3 bases are TGTGCCAGCTCACCCGGGACGGGGGATATGAACACTGAAGCTTTCTTT. Residues: CASSPGTGDMNTEAFF.